This T cell receptor beta chain was identified during a study of PD-L1 blockade in urothelial cancer. This clone has only a few counts. The CDR3 runs to 13 residues. V was pared by 0 bases and J by 9 bases, with 2 bases of the junction left unmatched. In germline, CDR1 is MGHRA, CDR2 YSYEKL. Sequencing used immunoSEQ multiplex PCR; TCRdb keeps in-frame clones, though not all of them. The sample records about 82,000 clones, approximately 86% being singletons. This sequence was found in an older woman with urothelial cancer. V gene TRBV4-1 combines with J gene TRBJ2-1; TRBD2 agrees at 7 bases. The starting material was PBMCs, obtained around atezolizumab (anti-PD-L1) treatment. CDR3 sequence: CASSQDWGGEQFF. In DNA, the CDR3 is TGCGCCAGCAGCCAAGATTGGGGGGGTGAGCAGTTCTTC.